The T cell receptor beta chain under discussion was sequenced for a study of blood T cell repertoires in COVID-19. For the study at large: PBMCs, B-cell-depleted T cells, or T cells were the source of the cDNA or gDNA that made up the material.

In terms of age and location, participants ranged from roughly 18 to 100 years and lived in about 25 US areas. Participants reported their clinical history, and cohort assignment relied on those reports. Libraries were prepared by immunoSEQ multiplex PCR; TCRdb keeps only in-frame clonotypes and omits some of them. This table has 350,000 to 450,000 clones, approximately 92% appearing once. This receptor was identified in a man aged 25-45 years who had recovered from COVID-19. The sample was PBMCs or T cells enriched from blood (not recorded which).

As DNA, the CDR3 is TGTGCCAGCAGTTCCGGGACAGGGGTTTACAATGAGCAGTTCTTC. This sequence encodes CASSSGTGVYNEQFF. The chain joins TRBV7-3 to TRBJ2-1; 10 nucleotides line up with TRBD1. Trimming removed 6 bases from V and 4 bases from J; junction bases left unmatched: 6. The germline gives CDR1 SGHTA, CDR2 FQGTGA. The CDR3 totals 15 residues.